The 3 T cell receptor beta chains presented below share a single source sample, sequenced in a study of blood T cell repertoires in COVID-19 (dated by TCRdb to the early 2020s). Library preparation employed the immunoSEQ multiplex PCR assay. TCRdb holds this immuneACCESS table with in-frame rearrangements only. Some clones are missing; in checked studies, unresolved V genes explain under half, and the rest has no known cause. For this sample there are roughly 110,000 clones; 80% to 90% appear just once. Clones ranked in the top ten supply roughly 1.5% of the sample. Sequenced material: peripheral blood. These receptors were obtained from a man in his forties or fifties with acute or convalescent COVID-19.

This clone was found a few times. The CDR3 region has the DNA TGCGCCAGCAGGCCAGACAGGGGGTATTCACCCCTCCACTTT. It translates to CASRPDRGYSPLHF. V usage is TRBV5-1 and J usage is TRBJ1-6; TRBD1 matches 9 bases. Germline V gene data show CDR1 as SGHRS and CDR2 as YFSETQ. The CDR3 is made up of 14 amino acids. V shed 5 bases, J shed 8 bases, and the junction held 5 bases outside the gene matches.

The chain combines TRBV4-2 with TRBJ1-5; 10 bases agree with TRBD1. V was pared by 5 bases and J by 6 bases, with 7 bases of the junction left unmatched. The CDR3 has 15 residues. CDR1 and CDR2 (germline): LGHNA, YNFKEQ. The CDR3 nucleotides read TGTGCCAGCAGCAAGGACAGGGGGTTAGGTCAGCCCCAGCATTTT. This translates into CASSKDRGLGQPQHF.

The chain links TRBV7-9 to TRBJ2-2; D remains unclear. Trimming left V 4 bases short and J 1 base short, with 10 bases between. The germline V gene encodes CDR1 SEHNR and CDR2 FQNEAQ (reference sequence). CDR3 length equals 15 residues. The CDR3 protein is CASSSPVKNTGELFF. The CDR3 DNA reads TGTGCCAGCAGCTCTCCAGTCAAGAACACCGGGGAGCTGTTTTTT.